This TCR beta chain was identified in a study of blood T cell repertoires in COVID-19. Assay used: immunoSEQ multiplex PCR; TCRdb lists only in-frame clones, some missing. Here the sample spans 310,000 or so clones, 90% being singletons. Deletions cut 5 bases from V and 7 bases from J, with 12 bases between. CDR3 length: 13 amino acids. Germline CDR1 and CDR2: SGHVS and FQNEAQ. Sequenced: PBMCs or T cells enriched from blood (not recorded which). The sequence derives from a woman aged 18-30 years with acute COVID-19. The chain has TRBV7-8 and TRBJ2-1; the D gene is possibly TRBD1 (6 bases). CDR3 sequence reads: CASSALQGNEQFF. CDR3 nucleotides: TGTGCCAGCAGCGCCCTACAGGGAAATGAGCAGTTCTTC.